This T cell receptor (delta chain) comes out of a study of γδ T cells in repeated Plasmodium falciparum infection. About the study: Donors were malaria-exposed Malian children or age- and gender-matched Australian children.

TCRdb reapplied CATT to the multiplex PCR reads. The sample consists of about 50,000 delta-chain clones, around 2% of them appearing once. There are a few counts of this clone. A read error is likely here: a far larger clone is one base away. Other nucleotide sequences in the sample specify the same CDR3. Bulk repertoires came from Vgamma9/Vdelta2+ or Vdelta2-negative gammadelta T cells flow-sorted from PBMC. This CDR3 has 20 amino acids. CDR1 is TSWWSYY and CDR2 is QGS in the germline V gene. Trimming at V came to 1 base and at J to 1 base, leaving 18 bases not matched to a gene. The source of this sequence is a pool of human donors (malaria-infected and uninfected, not separated). The chain links TRDV1 to TRDJ1, with 7 nucleotides matching TRDD2. Germline matching of the DNA provided the J gene here, since TCRdb leaves it blank. Sequenced material: gamma-delta T cells from blood. The CDR3 DNA sequence: TGTGCTCTTGGGGAACCAGCTTTCGTTCCTACACCTGGGATCACCGATAAACTCATCTTT. This encodes CALGEPAFVPTPGITDKLIF.